This T cell receptor (beta chain) was sequenced during a study of cytomegalovirus exposure and HLA in healthy donors. Germline V gives CDR1 KGHSH, CDR2 LQKENI. CDR3 length: 13 residues. The germline V and J ends were trimmed by 6 bases and 8 bases, with 13 bases remaining between them. Researchers ran the PCR with 60 Vbeta and 13 Jbeta primers. Sequencing used immunoSEQ multiplex PCR; TCRdb keeps in-frame clones, though not all of them. The sample yields 170,000 or so clones, about 81% seen once. Healthy individuals who donated bone marrow served as the donors. Sequenced sample: PBMCs. This sequence was found in a woman in her 30s in good health and CMV-seronegative. V gene TRBV18 combines with J gene TRBJ1-4; maybe TRBD1 (6 bases). CDR3 sequence: CASSPGTLEKLFF. In DNA, the CDR3 is TGTGCCAGCTCCCCCGGGACACTCGAAAAACTGTTTTTT.